The 9 T cell receptor beta chains reported below all come from one sample, sequenced in a study of T-cell memory formation after mild COVID-19. TCRdb processed the 5' RACE reads anew with MiXCR; each CDR3 protein has one entry. The sample consists of 89,000 or so distinct CDR3 sequences, more than 10% of them appearing once. The material sequenced was PBMCs or a T cell subset sorted from them (not recorded which). The receptors shown here come from a man aged 18 to 29 who had mild COVID-19 (a few samples of this study predate the infection). Cell type and time point are not known.

This clonotype was seen many times. The rearrangement joins TRBV6-2 or TRBV6-3 to TRBJ1-2; unclear D gene. CDR3 length: 12 amino acids. Germline V CDR1 and CDR2: MNHEY, SVGEGT. V lost 0 bases to trimming and J lost 13 bases, with 12 bases between them. CDR3 coding DNA: TGTGCCAGCAGTTACTCCCGTTCCTCTTCCACCTTC. Protein: CASSYSRSSSTF.

This clonotype was detected only a few times. This rearrangement joins TRBV7-9 to TRBJ2-1; D tentatively fits TRBD1 or TRBD2 (5 bases each). Germline V gene data show CDR1 as SEHNR and CDR2 as FQNEAQ (reference sequence). This CDR3 is built from 16 residues. V dropped 1 base and J dropped 6 bases, with 16 bases sitting between them. The CDR3 loop reads CASSLVGEGRSNEQFF. In nucleotides, the CDR3 is TGTGCCAGCAGCTTAGTGGGGGAAGGTCGAAGCAATGAGCAGTTCTTC.

The table lists this clonotype with a few counts. The rearrangement uses TRBV6-2 or TRBV6-3 and TRBJ2-7; D tentatively reads TRBD1 or TRBD2 (5 bases each). The V gene lost 2 bases and the J gene lost 1 base, with 15 bases spanning the gap. CDR1 and CDR2 from the germline V gene are MNHEY and SVGEGT. The CDR3 loop spans 16 amino acids. In nucleotides, the CDR3 is TGTGCCAGCAGTTACGCGGTCTGGGGACGGTCCTACGAGCAGTACGTC. Residues: CASSYAVWGRSYEQYV.

This clonotype has a handful of counts. The chain joins TRBV13 to TRBJ1-5, with D unresolved. V was trimmed by 5 bases and J by 8 bases, leaving 13 bases between them. CDR1 PRHDT and CDR2 FYEKMQ come from the germline V gene (reference sequence). The CDR3 spans 13 residues. The CDR3 bases are TGTGCCAGCAGCCCGAGCGGGGAGGAGCCCCAGCATTTT. This gives the protein CASSPSGEEPQHF.

This clonotype was seen many times. The rearrangement joins TRBV6-2 or TRBV6-3 to TRBJ2-7, with 7 bases aligning to TRBD1. The germline CDR1 and CDR2 sequences are MNHEY and SVGEGT. After removal of 5 bases from V and 2 bases from J, the junction contained 6 bases not matched to a gene. CDR3 length: 14 residues. The CDR3 region has the DNA TGTGCCAGCAGTCAAAGGGACAGCGCCTACGAGCAGTACTTC. This sequence encodes CASSQRDSAYEQYF.

The chain recombines TRBV6-5 with TRBJ2-3, with a weak D call TRBD2 (6 bases). The CDR3 extends over 15 amino acids. CDR1 and CDR2 from the germline V gene are MNHEY and SVGAGI. The V gene lost 1 base and the J gene lost 6 bases, with 14 bases spanning the gap. CDR3 bases: TGTGCCAGCAGTTACTGGGGGACTGGGGAGGATACGCAGTATTTT. It is translated as CASSYWGTGEDTQYF.

This clonotype was detected only a few times. This rearrangement joins TRBV6-2 or TRBV6-3 to TRBJ2-1, with D possibly TRBD2 on 5 matching bases. With 6 bases removed from V and 5 bases from J, the gap between germline ends came to 8 bases. The germline CDR1 and CDR2 sequences are MNHEY and SVGEGT. There are 12 residues in the CDR3. CDR3 nucleotides: TGTGCCAGCAGAAGCGGAAACAATGAGCAGTTCTTC. As protein: CASRSGNNEQFF.

In this sample, this clonotype turned up a few times. V and J are TRBV18 and TRBJ2-3; 7 bases are shared with TRBD2. Germline V gives CDR1 KGHSH, CDR2 LQKENI. The V gene end was trimmed by 0 bases and the J gene end by 2 bases; junction bases not matched to a gene: 5. The length of the CDR3 is 16 residues. CDR3 coding DNA: TGTGCCAGCTCACCACCGACTAGCTGGGCCACAGATACGCAGTATTTT. Translating gives CASSPPTSWATDTQYF.

This clonotype was detected many times. The chain links TRBV12-3 or TRBV12-4 to TRBJ2-7, with no clear D. The CDR3 has 15 amino acids. V lost 6 bases and J 3 bases, leaving 18 bases between the germline ends. Written as DNA, the CDR3 is TGTGCCAGCAGCCCCGGTGCAGGTTCCTTCTACGAGCAGTACTTC. This translates into CASSPGAGSFYEQYF.